This paragraph covers one TCR beta chain sequence. The CDR3 is 13 residues long. Trimming took 2 bases from V and 8 from J, leaving 12 bases between them. Germline lookup yields CDR1 MNHEY and CDR2 SVGAGI. Primers included in the PCR were 60 Vbeta and 13 Jbeta primers. This table comes from immunoSEQ multiplex PCR, and its TCRdb copy is limited to in-frame clones, with some not included. There are about 170,000 clones in the sample; more than 60% occur only once, and around 2.3% lies in the top ten. These data come from a study of cytomegalovirus exposure and HLA in healthy donors. The chain links TRBV6-5 to TRBJ1-2; unclear D gene. This clonotype originated in a human donor in good health. Sequenced sample: PBMCs. For the CDR3, the DNA is TGTGCCAGCAGTTACGCCGCGTATGAAGGCTACACCTTC. It translates to CASSYAAYEGYTF.